This TCR beta chain was sequenced during a study of T cells in Graves' hyperthyroidism and ophthalmopathy. Overall study results and limits: Most expanded thyroid clonotypes above 0.001 recurred in blood.

Researchers amplified the TCR beta CDR3 regions from RNA transcripts. Researchers ran a first-round RT-PCR on the TCR CDR3 using the HTBI primer set. TCRdb called the multiplex PCR reads again in MiXCR, with one record for every CDR3 protein. The sample lists hundreds of thousands of distinct CDR3 sequences, around 22% occurring once. Ophthalmopathy cases scored 3 or more on the Clinical Activity Score and 4 or more on NOSPECS grade, with duration below 3 months. This clonotype was detected many times. The antigen remains undetermined. Trimming at V came to 6 bases and at J to 5 bases, leaving 12 bases not matched to a gene. This CDR3 has 17 amino acids. Germline V gene lookup returns CDR1 MNHEY and CDR2 SVGAGI.

The material sequenced was blood. This receptor was identified in a young woman with Graves' ophthalmopathy. This chain joins TRBV6-5 and TRBJ2-5, with 13 bases identical to TRBD2. CDR3 sequence reads: CASSREGLAGLGETQYF. For the CDR3, the DNA is TGTGCCAGCAGCAGGGAGGGACTAGCGGGGCTAGGGGAGACCCAGTACTTC.